The 20 T cell receptor beta chains below come from one sample, sequenced in a study of T cells in Graves' hyperthyroidism and ophthalmopathy. RNA transcripts yielded amplified TCR beta CDR3 regions. HTBI primers drove first-round RT-PCR of the TCR CDR3. One entry per CDR3 protein, called by TCRdb with MiXCR from the multiplex PCR reads. The sample has 300,000 to 450,000 distinct CDR3 sequences, just under 25% seen once. Specimen: blood. The receptors come from a man aged 50 to 60 with Graves' hyperthyroidism.

The table lists this clonotype with a count of one. V gene TRBV24-1 combines with J gene TRBJ1-1, with a tentative D call TRBD1 (5 bases). Germline V gene data show CDR1 as KGHDR and CDR2 as SFDVKD. Trimming stripped 5 bases from V and 4 bases from J, with 10 bases between. This CDR3 has 13 residues. The CDR3 DNA is TGTGCCACCAGTGGGGGGAGGGGCACTGAAGCTTTCTTT. Protein: CATSGGRGTEAFF.

This clonotype was counted many times. This sequence joins TRBV11-1 and TRBJ2-7, with D perhaps being TRBD1 or TRBD2 (5 bases each). The CDR3 length is 15 residues. V was cut by 1 base and J by 0 bases, with 10 bases left in between. Germline V lookup: CDR1 SGHAT, CDR2 FQDESV (reference sequence). Written as DNA, the CDR3 is TGTGCCAGCAGCTTAGGGGGGACGAGCTCCTACGAGCAGTACTTC. This translates into CASSLGGTSSYEQYF.

The chain employs TRBV6-1 and TRBJ1-1; D not certain. The CDR3 loop spans 12 amino acids. Germline V gene lookup returns CDR1 MNHNS and CDR2 SASEGT. V was clipped by 0 bases and J by 7 bases, with 6 bases between them. CDR3 in DNA: TGTGCCAGCAGTGAAGCGAGAGATGAAGCTTTCTTT. This gives the protein CASSEARDEAFF.

The gene calls are TRBV10-3 and TRBJ1-2; D uncertain. CDR1 is ENHRY, CDR2 SYGVKD, per germline. This CDR3 is 12 amino acids long. The germline V and J ends were trimmed by 6 bases and 3 bases, with 8 bases remaining between them. The CDR3 DNA reads as TGTGCCATCAGAATTTATGACTATGGCTACACCTTC. Translated: CAIRIYDYGYTF.

The genes are TRBV24-1 and TRBJ1-5; perhaps TRBD1 as D (6 bases). The CDR3 is 13 residues long. Germline V CDR1 and CDR2: KGHDR, SFDVKD. V gave up 4 bases and J gave up 5 bases, with 8 bases separating them. The DNA for the CDR3 is TGTGCCACCAGTGAGGACAGATATCAGCCCCAGCATTTT. Its protein product is CATSEDRYQPQHF.

With respect to this clonotype: A much larger clone differs by one base, so this may be a read error. V is TRBV6-1 and J is TRBJ2-3, with D tentatively TRBD1 (5 bases). Between the trimmed V and J ends, which lost 7 bases and 4 bases, there was a span of 15 bases. The germline V gene encodes CDR1 MNHNS and CDR2 SASEGT. The CDR3 has 14 residues. CDR3 in DNA: TGTGCCAGCACCGAGGACATCCGCGCAGATACGCAGTATTTT. Amino acid sequence: CASTEDIRADTQYF.

This clonotype was seen only a few times. This chain connects TRBV7-9 to TRBJ2-7, with D possibly matching TRBD2 (6 bases). Trimming cost V 2 bases and J 5 bases, with 13 bases left between them. The germline CDR1 and CDR2 sequences are SEHNR and FQNEAQ (reference sequence). The CDR3 sequence is 14 residues long. The CDR3 region is CASSLWSGDHEQYF. CDR3 DNA sequence: TGTGCCAGCAGCTTATGGTCGGGAGATCACGAGCAGTACTTC.

This clonotype was observed a handful of times. CDR3 region: CATTRLIQETQYF. The DNA for the CDR3 is TGTGCCACCACGAGACTGATACAAGAGACCCAGTACTTC. The chain recombines TRBV6-1 with TRBJ2-5; D is uncertain. Between the trimmed V and J ends, which lost 10 bases and 2 bases, there was a span of 14 bases. Germline loops: CDR1 MNHNS, CDR2 SASEGT. The CDR3 contains 13 residues.

This clonotype was observed once. V usage is TRBV6-2 or TRBV6-3 and J usage is TRBJ1-5, with a tentative D call TRBD1 (6 bases). Germline CDR1 and CDR2: MNHEY and SVGEGT. The germline V and J ends were trimmed by 1 base and 2 bases, with 12 bases remaining between them. CDR3 length equals 16 residues. CDR3 nucleotides: TGTGCCAGCAGTTACTTTGGGGGCCCTGGCAATCAGCCCCAGCATTTT. The encoded protein is CASSYFGGPGNQPQHF.

This clonotype was recorded many times. The rearrangement joins TRBV29-1 to TRBJ1-1, with TRBD1 matching over 7 bases. Germline CDR1 and CDR2: SQVTM and ANQGSEA. The CDR3 covers 14 residues. V gave up 6 bases and J gave up 1 base; unmatched junction bases: 8. The CDR3: CSVGRDRSNTEAFF. DNA for the CDR3: TGCAGCGTGGGCCGGGACAGATCGAACACTGAAGCTTTCTTT. Full variable domain (rest looked up from reference TRBV29-1 and TRBJ1-1): SAVISQKPSRDICQRGTSLTIQCQVDSQVTMMFWYRQQPGQSLTLIATANQGSEATYESGFVIDKFPISRPNLTFSTLTVSNMSPEDSSIYLCSVGRDRSNTEAFFGQGTRLTVV.

Here the CDR3 DNA reads TGCGCCAGCAGCCAAGTGGAGGGGCTGTCCGAGCAGTACTTC. This codes for CASSQVEGLSEQYF. The chain has TRBV4-1 and TRBJ2-7, with D maybe TRBD2 (6 bases). CDR1 and CDR2 from the germline V gene are MGHRA and YSYEKL. This CDR3 is 14 amino acids long. Trimming stripped 1 base from V and 6 bases from J, with 13 bases between.

This clonotype came up many times. The chain uses TRBV6-5 and TRBJ1-2, with 12 bases fitting TRBD1. The CDR3 consists of 15 residues. Trimming cost V 0 bases and J 8 bases; bases outside gene matches: 4. Germline V gene sequence: CDR1 MNHEY, CDR2 SVGAGI. CDR3 nucleotide sequence: TGTGCCAGCAGTTACTCGGGACAGGGGGCTTGGGGCTACACCTTC. Translation gives CASSYSGQGAWGYTF.

This clonotype was recorded a few times. The chain employs TRBV29-1 and TRBJ2-3; D gene ambiguous. V was trimmed by 6 bases and J by 0 bases, leaving 16 bases between them. Germline V gene data show CDR1 as SQVTM and CDR2 as ANQGSEA. This CDR3 has 15 residues. The CDR3 region is CSVQDSARSTDTQYF. The CDR3 DNA sequence: TGCAGCGTCCAAGATTCAGCGCGGAGCACAGATACGCAGTATTTT.

The chain combines TRBV12-5 with TRBJ2-3; D not certain. The CDR3 runs to 13 residues. Trimming stripped 8 bases from V and 4 bases from J, with 13 bases between. CDR1 is LGHNT, CDR2 FRNRAP, per germline. The CDR3 loop reads CASRSLNADTQYF. CDR3 DNA sequence: TGTGCTAGTAGGTCCCTCAACGCAGATACGCAGTATTTT.

This clonotype was recorded once. The V gene is TRBV7-3, the J gene TRBJ2-1; 11 nucleotides line up with TRBD2. Germline V gene lookup returns CDR1 SGHTA and CDR2 FQGTGA. This CDR3 region has 13 residues. Germline trimming cut 6 bases from V and 7 bases from J; bases unmatched to any gene: 2. Written as DNA, the CDR3 is TGTGCCAGCAGTTCTAGCGGGAGGAATGAGCAGTTCTTC. It yields the protein CASSSSGRNEQFF.

This clonotype was counted at least ten times. The chain combines TRBV2 with TRBJ1-1; unclear D gene. V was pared by 1 base and J by 7 bases, with 10 bases between. Germline V gene lookup returns CDR1 SNHLY and CDR2 FYNNEI. The CDR3 loop spans 13 amino acids. DNA for the CDR3: TGTGCCAGCAGTGAAGTGCTTAGAGGTGAAGCTTTCTTT. It specifies CASSEVLRGEAFF.

V usage is TRBV19 and J usage is TRBJ2-7; 14 bases align to TRBD2. Germline CDR1 and CDR2: LNHDA and SQIVND (reference sequence). Trimming at V came to 8 bases and at J to 2 bases, leaving 11 bases not matched to a gene. This CDR3 is 17 amino acids long. CDR3 sequence: CASRSGTSGSIPYEQYF. Here the CDR3 DNA reads TGTGCCAGTCGAAGCGGGACTAGCGGGAGTATTCCCTACGAGCAGTACTTC.

The CDR3 DNA reads as TGTGCCAGCAGTTCATTTGTATCCGGGGGCCCTCGCGAGCAGTACTTC. Translated: CASSSFVSGGPREQYF. The V and J genes are TRBV6-2 or TRBV6-3 and TRBJ2-7; D is possibly TRBD1 or TRBD2 (6 bases each). V gave up 4 bases and J gave up 6 bases, with 22 bases separating them. This CDR3 region has 16 residues. CDR1 is MNHEY and CDR2 is SVGEGT in the germline V gene.

This clonotype has a handful of counts. The rearrangement joins TRBV27 to TRBJ1-2; perhaps TRBD1 as D (5 bases). There are 14 residues in the CDR3. V was clipped by 6 bases and J by 6 bases, with 17 bases between them. Germline loops: CDR1 MNHEY, CDR2 SMNVEV (reference sequence). CDR3 nucleotides: TGTGCCAGCAGGCCAGGGACTGAGTTAGATGGCTACACCTTC. Its protein is CASRPGTELDGYTF.

The sample holds many counts of this clonotype. The V and J genes are TRBV6-1 and TRBJ1-1; TRBD1 matches at 7 bases. The CDR3 has 15 residues. The J segment lost 4 bases and the V segment lost 5 bases, leaving 10 bases of the junction unmatched. Germline V gene sequence: CDR1 MNHNS, CDR2 SASEGT. CDR3 in DNA: TGTGCCAGCAGTTCACTGACAGGGAGGGCCACTGAAGCTTTCTTT. The encoded protein is CASSSLTGRATEAFF.